Following are 12 T cell receptor beta chains from one sample sequenced in a study of blood T cells in healthy people across ages. A second PCR, run for about 7 to 11 cycles, used a sample-barcoded 5' primer plus a J-beta primer mix. TCRdb independently ran MiXCR on the 5' RACE reads; one entry per CDR3 protein. This table has 1.5 million to 2 million distinct CDR3 sequences, about 32% appearing once. Sequencing was performed on blood. Receptors originate from a woman aged 30 to 39 in good health.

The CDR3 DNA is TGCAGTGCTAGGGTGGGCGAGACAGGGGAACAAGAGACCCAGTACTTC. Amino acid sequence: CSARVGETGEQETQYF. The genes are TRBV20-1 and TRBJ2-5; 8 nucleotides align to TRBD1. V gave up 3 bases and J gave up 2 bases; unmatched junction bases: 11. CDR1 and CDR2 (germline): DFQATT, SNEGSKA (reference sequence). The CDR3 is 16 residues long.

This sequence joins TRBV6-1 and TRBJ1-1; D unresolved. Germline CDR1 MNHNS, CDR2 SASEGT. V shed 4 bases and J shed 4 bases, with 19 bases lying between them. The CDR3 has 16 residues. The CDR3 DNA is TGTGCCAGCAGTGTCGGAGGGTCGGTGGGAAGCACTGAAGCTTTCTTT. Protein sequence: CASSVGGSVGSTEAFF.

This clonotype was detected only a few times. The chain carries TRBV20-1 and TRBJ2-3, with D maybe TRBD2 (5 bases). V was clipped by 0 bases and J by 1 base, with 14 bases between them. Germline V CDR1 and CDR2: DFQATT, SNEGSKA (reference sequence). The CDR3 sequence is 16 residues long. The CDR3 DNA is TGCAGTGCTAGAGAAAGAGTACTAGGCCGCACAGATACGCAGTATTTT. This sequence encodes CSARERVLGRTDTQYF.

The J gene is TRBJ2-5, the V gene TRBV5-6; unclear D gene. The V gene's germline CDR1 is SGHDT and CDR2 YYEEEE. CDR3 length: 12 amino acids. V shed 0 bases and J shed 11 bases, with 11 bases lying between them. The CDR3, as DNA: TGTGCCAGCAGCTTGGCCTTCTCTGAGCAGTACTTC. Its translation: CASSLAFSEQYF.

The chain employs TRBV6-2 or TRBV6-3 and TRBJ2-3; D is unresolved. The CDR3 covers 13 residues. Germline CDR1 and CDR2: MNHEY and SVGEGT. The V end was cut by 5 bases, the J end by 4 bases, with 10 bases between. CDR3 DNA sequence: TGTGCCAGCAGTGGAATCGCCTCAGATACGCAGTATTTT. Translating gives CASSGIASDTQYF.

Only a few counts were recorded for this clonotype. The rearrangement uses TRBV10-2 and TRBJ1-4; D not certain. Trimming stripped 4 bases from V and 7 bases from J, with 13 bases between. The CDR3 spans 14 residues. Germline V gene lookup returns CDR1 WSHSY and CDR2 SAAADI. The CDR3 sequence: CASSGRGIGEKLFF. DNA for the CDR3: TGCGCCAGCAGTGGCCGGGGTATCGGTGAAAAACTGTTTTTT.

There are a few counts of this clonotype. CDR3 sequence (DNA): TGTGCCAGCAGCTTAGCGGGAGTCCCCTACAATGAGCAGTTCTTC. Encoded protein: CASSLAGVPYNEQFF. The gene calls are TRBV11-2 and TRBJ2-1, with D possibly TRBD2 on 6 matching bases. CDR3 length: 15 residues. Germline CDR1 SGHAT, CDR2 FQNNGV. V lost 1 base and J 2 bases, leaving 9 bases between the germline ends.

As for this clonotype: Sequence at one end of the junction differs from germline and may be a read error. The chain employs TRBV20-1 and TRBJ1-5; D remains ambiguous. Germline CDR1 and CDR2: DFQATT and SNEGSKA (reference sequence). The CDR3 runs to 13 residues. As DNA, the CDR3 is TGCAGTGCCAGAGGGCAGAACTATCAGCCCCAGCATTTT. Protein: CSARGQNYQPQHF.

The chain couples TRBV2 to TRBJ2-7, with TRBD2 as a possible D gene (5 bases). Matching the DNA end better, TRBJ2-5 makes the J call doubtful. Germline assignment: CDR1 SNHLY and CDR2 FYNNEI. The CDR3 contains 17 residues. This CDR3 is CASSEGLEARMGETQYF. As DNA, the CDR3 is TGTGCCAGCAGTGAAGGATTGGAGGCCCGAATGGGAGAGACCCAGTACTTC.

This sequence joins TRBV6-2 or TRBV6-3 and TRBJ1-5; 9 nucleotides line up with TRBD1. Germline V CDR1 and CDR2: MNHEY, SVGEGT. V lost 5 bases to trimming and J lost 6 bases; unmatched junction nucleotides: 8. CDR3 size: 15 residues. Here the CDR3 reads CASSSRDRDRQPQHF. CDR3 DNA: TGTGCCAGCAGTAGCCGGGACAGGGACCGTCAGCCCCAGCATTTT.

V usage is TRBV29-1 and J usage is TRBJ2-3; 16 bases are a match to TRBD2. The germline gives CDR1 SQVTM, CDR2 ANQGSEA. The CDR3 runs 20 residues. V trimming: 0 bases; J trimming: 4 bases; junction bases outside the gene matches: 13. The CDR3 sequence is CSVEELGQGTSGRVPDTQYF. In nucleotides, the CDR3 is TGCAGCGTTGAAGAGCTGGGACAAGGGACTAGCGGGAGGGTCCCAGATACGCAGTATTTT.

The chain recombines TRBV27 with TRBJ2-1; a weak D match, TRBD2 (5 bases). This CDR3 has 19 residues. Between the trimmed V and J ends, which lost 3 bases and 0 bases, there was a span of 21 bases. CDR1 and CDR2 (germline): MNHEY, SMNVEV (reference sequence). CDR3 protein: CASSFEEDLVASSYNEQFF. CDR3 DNA: TGTGCCAGCAGTTTTGAGGAGGATCTGGTGGCCAGCTCCTACAATGAGCAGTTCTTC.